Listed below are T cell receptor beta chains from one sample, sequenced in a study of T cells in Graves' hyperthyroidism and ophthalmopathy. TCRdb passed the multiplex PCR reads through MiXCR, listing each CDR3 protein once. In the table there are about 570,000 distinct CDR3 sequences, about 15% of which are singletons. Specimen: blood. The receptors originated from a woman aged 40 to 50 with Graves' hyperthyroidism. Each CDR3 is given with its conserved first and last residue. A D gene is named only where the DNA matches it firmly. A clone size is listed for some rows: how often the clone was seen (once, few, many), or a class if it is expanded.

>.|TRBJ2-3|TRBV10-3|.
TGTGCCATCACCTGGTCGGGTGCTAGCACAGATACGCAGTATTTT
CAITWSGASTDTQYF
>many|TRBJ2-3|TRBV3-1|.
TGTGCCAGCAGCCATTCAGCGGGAGATACGCAGTATTTT
CASSHSAGDTQYF
>many|TRBJ2-7|TRBV7-2|TRBD1
TGTGCCAGCAGCTTCGGACAGGGCCGATACGAGCAGTACTTC
CASSFGQGRYEQYF
>many|TRBJ2-7|TRBV7-9|TRBD2
TGTGCCAGCAGCCGCGGGAGTGGGTACGAGCAGTACTTC
CASSRGSGYEQYF
>many|TRBJ1-5|TRBV2|.
TGTGCCAGCCGAGCGCAGATAGCTAGCAATCAGCCCCAGCATTTT
CASRAQIASNQPQHF
>many|TRBJ1-5|TRBV12-3/TRBV12-4|.
TGTGCCAGCAGTTTAGCCCGACAGGAAAATCAGCCCCAGCATTTT
CASSLARQENQPQHF
>many|TRBJ2-1|TRBV11-2|TRBD2
TGTGCCAGCAGCAATAGCGGGAGTATCGATGAGCAGTTCTTC
CASSNSGSIDEQFF
>many|TRBJ2-1|TRBV5-1|TRBD1
TGCGCCAGCAGCTTGGAGCAGGGGGCCTCCTACAATGAGCAGTTCTTC
CASSLEQGASYNEQFF
>few|TRBJ2-5|TRBV5-5|TRBD1
TGTGCCAGCAGCTTAACCTTTAAGGACAGGGTGAAGACCCAGTACTTC
CASSLTFKDRVKTQYF
>.|TRBJ2-7|TRBV19|.
TGTGCCAGTAGTATTACGGGGAAGCACTACGAGCAGTACTTC
CASSITGKHYEQYF
>few|TRBJ2-1|TRBV6-1|TRBD2
TGTGCCAGCAAATTCAACTGGGGGGGTAGTAATGAGCAGTTCTTC
CASKFNWGGSNEQFF
>many|TRBJ2-2|TRBV12-3/TRBV12-4|.
TGTGCCAGCAGGGACCTAGGACAGACCGGGGAGCTGTTTTTT
CASRDLGQTGELFF
>.|TRBJ2-3|TRBV6-4|.
TGTGCCAGCAGTGACGGGGGGGCGGCGGATACGCAGTATTTT
CASSDGGAADTQYF
>many|TRBJ2-3|TRBV20-1|TRBD1
TGCAGTGTCCCCCAGGGGGAAAGAGATACGCAGTATTTT
CSVPQGERDTQYF
>few|TRBJ2-3|TRBV7-6|.
TGTGCCAGCAGCCTAACGGGACTTCCCACAGATACGCAGTATTTT
CASSLTGLPTDTQYF
>many|TRBJ1-5|TRBV6-2/TRBV6-3|TRBD1
TGTGCCAGCAGTCAGGGACAGCCTCACAATCAGCCCCAGCATTTT
CASSQGQPHNQPQHF
>many|TRBJ2-4|TRBV3-1|.
TGTGCCAGCAGCCAAGGGCCAGGGCTAAACATTCAGTACTTC
CASSQGPGLNIQYF
>few|TRBJ2-5|TRBV6-1|TRBD2
TGTGCCAGCAGTTTATCGACTAGCGGGGAGACCCAGTACTTC
CASSLSTSGETQYF
>many|TRBJ2-2|TRBV28|.
TGTGCCAGCAGTGGGGCCGTGGGAGGCGGGGAGCTGTTTTTT
CASSGAVGGGELFF
>many|TRBJ2-4|TRBV28|TRBD1
TGTGCCAGCAGTTTCGGACAGGGTTTGGCCAAAAACATTCAGTACTTC
CASSFGQGLAKNIQYF
>many|TRBJ1-4|TRBV9|.
TGTGCCAGCAGCGTAGGTGGTGGGCCTAATGAAAAACTGTTTTTT
CASSVGGGPNEKLFF
>many|TRBJ2-3|TRBV12-3/TRBV12-4|TRBD2
TGTGCCAGCAGCGCGGGACTAGCGGGAGCAACAGATACGCAGTATTTT
CASSAGLAGATDTQYF
>few|TRBJ2-6|TRBV5-6|.
TGTGCCAGCAGCTTGGTATCGGGGGCGAAGGGGGCCAACGTCCTGACTTTC
CASSLVSGAKGANVLTF
>many|TRBJ2-5|TRBV3-1|TRBD2
TGTGCCAGCAGCCGGGGGACTAGCGGGAAATACCAAGAGACCCAGTACTTC
CASSRGTSGKYQETQYF
>many|TRBJ1-4|TRBV20-1|.
TGCAGTGCTAGATTTGCTACTAATGAAAAACTGTTTTTT
CSARFATNEKLFF
>.|TRBJ1-1|TRBV4-1|.
TGCGCCAGCAGCCAAGAGACATCGGTGAACACTGAAGCTTTCTTT
CASSQETSVNTEAFF
>.|TRBJ1-1|TRBV7-3|TRBD1
TGTGCCAGCAGCCCCCATCCAGGGGGCACTGAAGCTTTCTTT
CASSPHPGGTEAFF
>many|TRBJ1-1|TRBV15|.
TGTGCCACCAGCAGAGATCAAGGTAGTCTTGACGAAGCTTTCTTT
CATSRDQGSLDEAFF
>few|TRBJ2-3|TRBV12-3/TRBV12-4|.
TGTGCCAGCAGGCATACTCCGTTTGATACGCAGTATTTT
CASRHTPFDTQYF
>.|TRBJ1-1|TRBV28|.
TGTGCCAGCAGTTTATTACAGTCGGGGAACACTGAAGCTTTCTTT
CASSLLQSGNTEAFF
>.|TRBJ2-7|TRBV4-2|.
TGTGTCAGCAGCCAAGATCAACAGGACCTCTCCTACGAGCAGTACTTC
CVSSQDQQDLSYEQYF
>few|TRBJ1-2|TRBV7-9|.
TGTGCCAGCAGCTTACGCGATAAGACTAACTATGGCTACACCTTC
CASSLRDKTNYGYTF
>.|TRBJ1-4|TRBV7-2|.
TGTGCCAGCAGCCCCTCCATCCGACAGGCAACTAATGAAAAACTGTTTTTT
CASSPSIRQATNEKLFF
>.|TRBJ2-7|TRBV10-2|.
TGCGCCAGCATCCTTAGCGGCTCCTCCTACGAGCAGTACTTC
CASILSGSSYEQYF
>.|TRBJ1-1|TRBV9|.
TGTGCCAGCGCCGAGGGGGGTCGGAACCCTGAAGCTTTCTTT
CASAEGGRNPEAFF
>.|TRBJ2-7|TRBV2|.
TGTGCCAGCAGGACAGGAGAAACCTACGAGCAGTACTTC
CASRTGETYEQYF
>.|TRBJ2-1|TRBV3-1|TRBD1
TGTGCCAGCAGCCAAGCGACGACAGGGTTGGATGAGCAGTTCTTC
CASSQATTGLDEQFF
>many|TRBJ2-1|TRBV6-5|TRBD1
TGTGCCAGCAGTTACCAGGGGGATGAGCAGTTCTTC
CASSYQGDEQFF
>few|TRBJ2-5|TRBV28|TRBD1
TGTGCCAGCTGCCGGGACAGGGGGCGAGAGACCCAGTACTTC
CASCRDRGRETQYF
>few|TRBJ2-2|TRBV19|.
TGTGCCAGTAGGTTGGACGCGAACACCGGGGAGCTGTTTTTT
CASRLDANTGELFF
>few|TRBJ2-5|TRBV6-2/TRBV6-3|TRBD2
TGTGCCAGCAGACTCGGGACTAATCAAGAGACCCAGTACTTC
CASRLGTNQETQYF
>few|TRBJ1-5|TRBV14|.
TGTGCCAGCAGCCAATTGGGTCAGCCCCAGCATTTT
CASSQLGQPQHF